Sequencing of this TCR beta chain was carried out in a study of cytomegalovirus exposure and HLA in healthy donors. As for the study in general: Of the donors genotyped, several hundred in all, 75% to 85% fell in the Caucasian-associated ancestry cluster. Overall study findings and caveats: As was reported, the HLA-A and HLA-B alleles of most subjects were accurately predicted from TCR beta sequences.

From germline, CDR1 is SNHLY and CDR2 FYNNEI. The CDR3 has 14 residues. The V end lost 5 bases, the J end lost 6 bases, and 13 bases lay between the germline ends. Use of 60 Vbeta and 13 Jbeta primers characterized the PCR. Sequencing used immunoSEQ multiplex PCR; TCRdb keeps in-frame clones, though not all of them. Seen here are under 150,000 clones, over 60% observed once, and the top ten hold over 1%. Details on this clone: What it recognizes is unknown.

The sequencing input was PBMCs. The source is a human donor in good health. The chain uses TRBV2 and TRBJ1-4, with D maybe TRBD1 (5 bases). CDR3 DNA: TGTGCCAGCAGTTCGAACAGGTGGGATGAAAAACTGTTTTTT. Its protein product is CASSSNRWDEKLFF.